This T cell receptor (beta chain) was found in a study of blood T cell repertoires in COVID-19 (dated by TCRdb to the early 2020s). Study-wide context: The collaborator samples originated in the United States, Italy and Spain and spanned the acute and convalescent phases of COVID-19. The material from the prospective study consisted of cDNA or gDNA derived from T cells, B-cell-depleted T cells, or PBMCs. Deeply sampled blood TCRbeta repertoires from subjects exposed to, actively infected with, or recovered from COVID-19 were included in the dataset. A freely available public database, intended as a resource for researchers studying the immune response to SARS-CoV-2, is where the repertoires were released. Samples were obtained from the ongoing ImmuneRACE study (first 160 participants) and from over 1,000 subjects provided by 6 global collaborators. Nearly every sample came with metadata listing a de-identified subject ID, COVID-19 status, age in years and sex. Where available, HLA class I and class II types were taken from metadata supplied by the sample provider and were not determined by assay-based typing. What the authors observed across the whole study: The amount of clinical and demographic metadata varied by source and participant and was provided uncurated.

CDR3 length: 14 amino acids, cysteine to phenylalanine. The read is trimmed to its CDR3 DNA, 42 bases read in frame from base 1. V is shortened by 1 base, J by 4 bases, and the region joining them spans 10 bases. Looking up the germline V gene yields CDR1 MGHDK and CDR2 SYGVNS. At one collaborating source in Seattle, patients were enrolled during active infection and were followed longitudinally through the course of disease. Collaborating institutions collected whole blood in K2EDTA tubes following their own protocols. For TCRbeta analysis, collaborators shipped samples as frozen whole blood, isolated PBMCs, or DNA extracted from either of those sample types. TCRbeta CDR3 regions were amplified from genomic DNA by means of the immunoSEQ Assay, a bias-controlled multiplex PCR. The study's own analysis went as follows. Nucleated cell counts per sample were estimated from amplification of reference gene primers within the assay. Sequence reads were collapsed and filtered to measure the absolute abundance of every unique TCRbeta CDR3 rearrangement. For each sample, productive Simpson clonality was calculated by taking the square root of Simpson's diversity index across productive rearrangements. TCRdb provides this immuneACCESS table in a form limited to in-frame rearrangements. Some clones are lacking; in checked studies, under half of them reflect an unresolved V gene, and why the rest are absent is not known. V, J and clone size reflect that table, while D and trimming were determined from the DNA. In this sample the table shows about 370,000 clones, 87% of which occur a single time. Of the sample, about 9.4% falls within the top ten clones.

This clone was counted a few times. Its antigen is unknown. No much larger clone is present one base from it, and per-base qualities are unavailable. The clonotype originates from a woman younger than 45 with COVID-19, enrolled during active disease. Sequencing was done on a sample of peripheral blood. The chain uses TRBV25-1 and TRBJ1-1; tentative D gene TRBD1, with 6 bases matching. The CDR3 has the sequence CASSESGRGTEAFF. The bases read TGTGCCAGCAGTGAATCTGGCAGGGGCACTGAAGCTTTCTTT.